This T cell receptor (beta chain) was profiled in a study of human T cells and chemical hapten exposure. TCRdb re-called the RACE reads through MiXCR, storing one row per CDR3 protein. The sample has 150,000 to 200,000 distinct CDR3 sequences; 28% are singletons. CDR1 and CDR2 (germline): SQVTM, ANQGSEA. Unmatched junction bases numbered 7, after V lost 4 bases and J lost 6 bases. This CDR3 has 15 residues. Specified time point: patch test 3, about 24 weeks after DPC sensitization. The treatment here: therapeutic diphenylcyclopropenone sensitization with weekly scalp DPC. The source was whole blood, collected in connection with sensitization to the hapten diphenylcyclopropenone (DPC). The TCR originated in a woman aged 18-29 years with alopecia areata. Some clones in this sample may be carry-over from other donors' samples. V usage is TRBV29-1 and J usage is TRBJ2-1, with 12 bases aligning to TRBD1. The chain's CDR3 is CSVVRGQGAVNEQFF. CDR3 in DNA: TGCAGCGTTGTAAGGGGACAGGGGGCTGTCAATGAGCAGTTCTTC.